This entry lists 17 T cell receptor beta chains sequenced from one sample in a study of T cells in Graves' hyperthyroidism and ophthalmopathy. From RNA transcripts, TCR beta CDR3 regions were amplified. First-round RT-PCR of the TCR CDR3 relied on the HTBI primer set. TCRdb fed the multiplex PCR reads into MiXCR, producing one record per CDR3 protein. The sample records about 640,000 distinct CDR3 sequences, roughly 15% being singletons. Sequenced sample: blood. All receptors come from a woman aged 45-60 years with Graves' ophthalmopathy.

This clonotype was detected many times. J is TRBJ2-1 and V is TRBV7-3; 11 nucleotides align to TRBD2. The J segment lost 3 bases and the V segment lost 5 bases, leaving 12 bases of the junction unmatched. This CDR3 has 18 amino acids. CDR1 SGHTA and CDR2 FQGTGA come from the germline V gene. CDR3 nucleotide sequence: TGTGCCAGCAGCCCGGGACTAGCGGCAAGCGGAGTCTACAATGAGCAGTTCTTC. Residues: CASSPGLAASGVYNEQFF.

Notes on this clonotype: A much larger clonotype is one base distant, so this may be a read error. This chain joins TRBV12-3 or TRBV12-4 and TRBJ1-5; no reliable D call. This CDR3 has 15 amino acids. CDR3 sequence (DNA): TGTCCCAGCAGTTTAGTGTACAGTCGCAATCAGCCCCAGCATTTT. Translating gives CPSSLVYSRNQPQHF.

The chain recombines TRBV14 with TRBJ2-2, with a tentative D call TRBD1 (5 bases). Germline lookup yields CDR1 SGHDN and CDR2 FVKESK. V was clipped by 2 bases and J by 1 base, with 14 bases between them. The CDR3 sequence is 17 residues long. CDR3 nucleotide sequence: TGTGCCAGCAGCCAATACAAGACAGTGGTGAACACCGGGGAGCTGTTTTTT. Encoded protein: CASSQYKTVVNTGELFF. Using reference TRBV14 and TRBJ2-2 for the parts outside the CDR3, the full variable domain is EAGVTQFPSHSVIEKGQTVTLRCDPISGHDNLYWYRRVMGKEIKFLLHFVKESKQDESGMPNNRFLAERTGGTYSTLKVQPAELEDSGVYFCASSQYKTVVNTGELFFGEGSRLTVL.

V is TRBV24-1 and J is TRBJ2-1; TRBD2 matches at 7 bases. The CDR3 sequence is 16 residues long. V lost 1 base and J lost 3; bases outside the gene matches: 5. Germline-derived CDR1 and CDR2 are KGHDR and SFDVKD. CDR3 sequence: CATSDLSGGNYNEQFF. CDR3 nucleotide sequence: TGTGCCACCAGTGATTTATCGGGGGGAAACTACAATGAGCAGTTCTTC.

The genes are TRBV7-3 and TRBJ1-2, with D hard to call. The CDR3 is 15 residues long. Trimming took 0 bases from V and 1 from J, leaving 9 bases between them. Germline CDR1 is SGHTA and CDR2 is FQGTGA. The CDR3 coding sequence is TGTGCCAGCAGCTTAACGGGAGATTTTAACTATGGCTACACCTTC. Protein sequence: CASSLTGDFNYGYTF. The variable domain in full, completed from reference TRBV7-3 and TRBJ1-2, reads GAGVSQTPSNKVTEKGKYVELRCDPISGHTALYWYRQSLGQGPEFLIYFQGTGAADDSGLPNDRFFAVRPEGSVSTLKIQRTERGDSAVYLCASSLTGDFNYGYTFGSGTRLTVV.

This clonotype was counted ten times or more. The rearrangement uses TRBV2 and TRBJ1-2; TRBD1 is a possible D gene (6 bases). Trimming pared 1 base from V and 7 bases from J, leaving 13 bases between. Per germline, CDR1 SNHLY and CDR2 FYNNEI. There are 14 residues in the CDR3. The chain's CDR3 is CASSEVGASGGYTF. In nucleotides, the CDR3 is TGTGCCAGCAGTGAAGTGGGGGCAAGCGGTGGCTACACCTTC.

V and J are TRBV19 and TRBJ1-1; TRBD1 matches 9 bases. CDR1 LNHDA and CDR2 SQIVND come from the germline V gene (reference sequence). The CDR3 loop spans 14 amino acids. Trimming at V came to 7 bases and at J to 4 bases, leaving 7 bases not matched to a gene. The CDR3 loop reads CASTKQTGGTEAFF. CDR3 nucleotides: TGTGCCAGTACCAAACAGACAGGGGGCACTGAAGCTTTCTTT. Complete variable domain (other parts from reference TRBV19 and TRBJ1-1): DGGITQSPKYLFRKEGQNVTLSCEQNLNHDAMYWYRQDPGQGLRLIYYSQIVNDFQKGDIAEGYSVSREKKESFPLTVTSAQKNPTAFYLCASTKQTGGTEAFFGQGTRLTVV.

The J gene is TRBJ2-3, the V gene TRBV12-3 or TRBV12-4, with 9 bases lining up with TRBD2. V was clipped by 5 bases and J by 2 bases; unmatched bases: 5. This CDR3 is built from 15 residues. As DNA, the CDR3 is TGTGCCAGCAGTGTATTAGCGGGAGTCACAGATACGCAGTATTTT. It yields the protein CASSVLAGVTDTQYF.

This clonotype was seen at least ten times. The rearrangement uses TRBV7-9 and TRBJ2-5; D may be TRBD1 (5 bases). Trimming pared 6 bases from V and 4 bases from J, leaving 18 bases between. The germline V gene encodes CDR1 SEHNR and CDR2 FQNEAQ (reference sequence). This CDR3 has 15 residues. CDR3 nucleotides: TGTGCCAGCAGAGATAACAAAGGGGTGCCAGAGACCCAGTACTTC. It codes for CASRDNKGVPETQYF. Full variable domain (outside the CDR3, taken from reference TRBV7-9 and TRBJ2-5): DTGVSQNPRHKITKRGQNVTFRCDPISEHNRLYWYRQTLGQGPEFLTYFQNEAQLEKSRLLSDRFSAERPKGSFSTLEIQRTEQGDSAMYLCASRDNKGVPETQYFGPGTRLLVL.

This clonotype was counted only a few times. The rearrangement joins TRBV28 to TRBJ1-4; D gene unclear. CDR1 and CDR2 (germline): MDHEN, SYDVKM. The CDR3 consists of 14 residues. The ends were cut back, 6 bases at V and 8 bases at J, with 16 bases in the middle. CDR3 protein: CASRPQGLGEKLFF. CDR3 in DNA: TGTGCCAGCAGACCTCAAGGGCTGGGCGAAAAACTGTTTTTT.

This clonotype showed up many times. CDR3 in DNA: TGTGCCAGCAGCCCGCCGGGGAGTAGGCAGCCCCAGCATTTT. This gives the protein CASSPPGSRQPQHF. The chain links TRBV28 to TRBJ1-5; no firm D call. The CDR3 is 14 amino acids. In germline, CDR1 is MDHEN, CDR2 SYDVKM. V was pared by 6 bases and J by 7 bases, with 16 bases between.

This clonotype appeared a few times. This sequence joins TRBV4-1 and TRBJ2-7; D possibly uses TRBD1 or TRBD2 (6 bases each). Germline-derived CDR1 and CDR2 are MGHRA and YSYEKL. Trimming cost V 1 base and J 0 bases, with 16 bases left between them. This CDR3 has 17 amino acids. The chain's CDR3 is CASSQAPGAEFSYEQYF. The CDR3 DNA follows: TGCGCCAGCAGCCAAGCCCCGGGGGCAGAGTTCTCCTACGAGCAGTACTTC.

This clonotype appeared a few times. The gene calls are TRBV4-3 and TRBJ2-7; 8 nucleotides align to TRBD2. Germline V gene data show CDR1 as LGHNA and CDR2 as YSLEER. Trimming at V came to 1 base and at J to 3 bases, leaving 17 bases not matched to a gene. This CDR3 spans 19 amino acids. The CDR3 here is CASSQVSGGPETPDYEQYF. Here the CDR3 DNA reads TGCGCCAGCAGCCAAGTTTCGGGAGGGCCGGAAACACCGGACTACGAGCAGTACTTC.

The chain is built from TRBV9 and TRBJ2-3; D remains unclear. This CDR3 is built from 10 residues. CDR1 is SGDLS, CDR2 YYNGEE, per germline. V was trimmed by 8 bases and J by 5 bases, leaving 6 bases between them. CDR3 loop: CASGKDTQYF. In nucleotides, the CDR3 is TGTGCCAGTGGAAAAGATACGCAGTATTTT.

This clonotype occurred many times. The chain recombines TRBV18 with TRBJ2-3; TRBD2 matches at 8 bases. The CDR3 sequence is 12 residues long. From germline, CDR1 is KGHSH and CDR2 LQKENI. Trimming cost V 5 bases and J 9 bases; bases outside gene matches: 4. The chain's CDR3 is CASSERGRTQYF. The CDR3 DNA sequence: TGTGCCAGCTCAGAGCGGGGGAGGACGCAGTATTTT.

The rearrangement uses TRBV9 and TRBJ1-4; 8 bases are a match to TRBD1. Germline lookup yields CDR1 SGDLS and CDR2 YYNGEE. CDR3 size: 15 residues. The V gene end was trimmed by 4 bases and the J gene end by 7 bases; junction bases not matched to a gene: 9. CDR3 loop: CASSPQTGAGEKLFF. CDR3 bases: TGTGCCAGCAGCCCTCAGACAGGGGCCGGTGAAAAACTGTTTTTT.

This clonotype was detected a few times. This chain connects TRBV28 to TRBJ1-2; no reliable D call. The V gene lost 9 bases and the J gene lost 5 bases, with 19 bases spanning the gap. Germline assignment: CDR1 MDHEN and CDR2 SYDVKM. The CDR3 length is 14 residues. CDR3 nucleotides: TGTGCCAGTTTCGCAGGCGGAAACTCTTATGGCTACACCTTC. As protein: CASFAGGNSYGYTF.